The clone carrying this T cell receptor beta chain was observed at least ten times. The sequenced template was RNA, covering the TCR beta CDR3 region. First-round RT-PCR with HTBI primers preceded a second-round multiplex PCR. One entry per CDR3 protein, called by TCRdb with MiXCR from the multiplex PCR reads. Here the sample spans over a million distinct CDR3 sequences, about 36% being singletons. The data originate from a study of Graves' ophthalmopathy and Graves' hyperthyroidism. This CDR3 is 14 amino acids long. Per the germline V gene, CDR1 is SGHTA and CDR2 is FQGNSA. V shed 5 bases and J shed 5 bases, with 10 bases lying between them.

The sequenced material came from peripheral blood or thyroid tissue (not recorded which). The TCR originated in an adult man with Graves' hyperthyroidism. J is TRBJ1-6 and V is TRBV7-2; D ambiguous. The DNA for the CDR3 is TGTGCCAGCAGCGAGCGGTGGGATAATTCACCCCTCCACTTT. The encoded protein is CASSERWDNSPLHF.